This TCR beta chain was identified during a study of cytotoxic CD8 clonotypes in ibrutinib-treated CLL. Study-level background: Response was recorded as partial in approximately 25 patients and complete in 2; at median roughly 73 months, approximately 14 remained remitted and some twelve had progressed.

J lost 4 bases, V lost 5 bases, and 1 base had no gene match. CDR1 and CDR2 from the germline V gene are MNHNY and SVGAGI (reference sequence). The CDR3 totals 12 residues. Only a few counts were recorded for this clone. As yet, its antigen is unknown. Target depth was 1 in 200,000 to 1 in 1 million T cells, about 10x per clonotype. TCRdb's copy holds only in-frame clones and misses some; the assay was immunoSEQ multiplex PCR. The table lists 100,000 to 150,000 clones, 70% to 90% of them singletons. Whole-study results and caveats: Clonality grew at ibrutinib response; at progression, it decreased back toward baseline. Sampling times (in sustained-remission versus progressing patients) were not the same.

The V gene is TRBV6-6, the J gene TRBJ1-2, with 7 bases lining up with TRBD1. Sequenced here: PBMCs, sampled after 24 months of ibrutinib treatment. This clonotype originated in a human donor with chronic lymphocytic leukemia. The CDR3 coding sequence is TGTGCCAGCAGTACAGGGGCCTATGGCTACACCTTC. It codes for CASSTGAYGYTF.